This T cell receptor beta chain was retrieved from a study of cytomegalovirus exposure and HLA in healthy donors. Across the whole study: Membership in the Caucasian-associated ancestry cluster was found for around 85% of almost 400 genotyped donors.

60 Vbeta and 13 Jbeta primers were used in PCR. Some clones are missing from TCRdb's copy, which holds only in-frame ones; the method was immunoSEQ multiplex PCR. The sample records 120,000 to 150,000 clones, under 80% being singletons. The germline gives CDR1 LNHDA, CDR2 SQIVND (reference sequence). This CDR3 is built from 15 residues. Trimming removed 5 bases from V and 0 bases from J, with 13 bases in between. Study-level points and caveats: It was in a later analysis that TCR association rates were seen to vary by HLA locus, highest for DRB1 and lowest for HLA-C. Later genetic work tied a missense DCLRE1C variant to beta-chain V and J trimming.

A note on this clone: Its antigen remains unknown.

The rearrangement uses TRBV19 and TRBJ1-1; D not resolved. This TCR was recovered from a woman in her forties or fifties in good health and CMV-seropositive. The specimen was PBMCs. CDR3 region: CASSYQSDLNTEAFF. The CDR3 nucleotides read TGTGCCAGTAGTTATCAGTCCGATTTGAACACTGAAGCTTTCTTT. Using reference TRBV19 and TRBJ1-1 for the parts outside the CDR3, the full variable domain is DGGITQSPKYLFRKEGQNVTLSCEQNLNHDAMYWYRQDPGQGLRLIYYSQIVNDFQKGDIAEGYSVSREKKESFPLTVTSAQKNPTAFYLCASSYQSDLNTEAFFGQGTRLTVV.